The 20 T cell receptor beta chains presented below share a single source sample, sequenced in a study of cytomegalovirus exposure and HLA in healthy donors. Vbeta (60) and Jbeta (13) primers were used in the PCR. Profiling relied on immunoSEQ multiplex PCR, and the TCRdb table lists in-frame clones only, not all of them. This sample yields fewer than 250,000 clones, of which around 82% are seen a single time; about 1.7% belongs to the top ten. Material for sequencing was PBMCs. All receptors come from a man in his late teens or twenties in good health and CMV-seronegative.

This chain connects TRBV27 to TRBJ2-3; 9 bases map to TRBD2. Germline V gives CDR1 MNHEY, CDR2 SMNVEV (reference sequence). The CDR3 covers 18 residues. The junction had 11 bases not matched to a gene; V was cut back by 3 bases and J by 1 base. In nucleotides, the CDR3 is TGTGCCAGCAGTTTGGACTGGACTAGCGCCTTAGGCACAGATACGCAGTATTTT. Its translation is CASSLDWTSALGTDTQYF.

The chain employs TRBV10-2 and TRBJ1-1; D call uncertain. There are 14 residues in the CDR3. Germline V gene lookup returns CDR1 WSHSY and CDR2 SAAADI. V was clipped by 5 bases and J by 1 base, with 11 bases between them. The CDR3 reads CASSPQKRNTEAFF. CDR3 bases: TGCGCCAGCAGTCCCCAAAAGCGGAACACTGAAGCTTTCTTT.

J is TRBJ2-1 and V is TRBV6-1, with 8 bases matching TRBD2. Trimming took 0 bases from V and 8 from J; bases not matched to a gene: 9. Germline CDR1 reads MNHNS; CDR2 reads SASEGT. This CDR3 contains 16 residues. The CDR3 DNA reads TGTGCCAGCAGTGAAGCGGTGGCGGGGGGCCAACATGAGCAGTTCTTC. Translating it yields CASSEAVAGGQHEQFF.

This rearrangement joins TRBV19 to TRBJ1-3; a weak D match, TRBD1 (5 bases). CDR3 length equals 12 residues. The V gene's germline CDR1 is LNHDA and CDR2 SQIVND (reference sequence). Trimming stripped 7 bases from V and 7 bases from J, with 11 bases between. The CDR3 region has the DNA TGTGCCAGTACGGGGGTGCGGAACACCATATATTTT. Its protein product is CASTGVRNTIYF.

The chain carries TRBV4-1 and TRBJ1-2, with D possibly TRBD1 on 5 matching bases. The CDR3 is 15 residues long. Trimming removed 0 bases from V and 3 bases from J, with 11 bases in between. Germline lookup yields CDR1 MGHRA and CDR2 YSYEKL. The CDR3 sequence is CASSQDARVYYGYTF. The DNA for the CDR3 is TGCGCCAGCAGCCAAGATGCCAGGGTCTACTATGGCTACACCTTC.

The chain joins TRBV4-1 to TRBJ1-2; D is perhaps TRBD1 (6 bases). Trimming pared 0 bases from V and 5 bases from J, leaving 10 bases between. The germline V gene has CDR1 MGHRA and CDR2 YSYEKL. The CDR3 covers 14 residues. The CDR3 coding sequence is TGCGCCAGCAGCCAAGATAGGGGGAAATATGGCTACACCTTC. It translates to CASSQDRGKYGYTF.

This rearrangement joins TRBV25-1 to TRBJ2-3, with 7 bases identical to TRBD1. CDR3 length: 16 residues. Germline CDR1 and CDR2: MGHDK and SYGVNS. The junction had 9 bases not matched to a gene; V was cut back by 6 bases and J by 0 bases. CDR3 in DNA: TGTGCCAGCAGCCCCAAACCGGGACAGAGCACAGATACGCAGTATTTT. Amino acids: CASSPKPGQSTDTQYF.

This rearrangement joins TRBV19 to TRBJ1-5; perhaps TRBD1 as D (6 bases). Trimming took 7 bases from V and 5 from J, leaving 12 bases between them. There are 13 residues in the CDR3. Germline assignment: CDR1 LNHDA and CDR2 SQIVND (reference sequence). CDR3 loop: CASKGVAYQPQHF. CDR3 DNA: TGTGCCAGTAAGGGGGTGGCTTATCAGCCCCAGCATTTT.

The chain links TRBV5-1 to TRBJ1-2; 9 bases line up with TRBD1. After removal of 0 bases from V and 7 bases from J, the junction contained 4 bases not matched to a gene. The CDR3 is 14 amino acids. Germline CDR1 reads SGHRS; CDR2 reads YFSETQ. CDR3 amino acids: CASSLGDRASGYTF. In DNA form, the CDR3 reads TGCGCCAGCAGCTTGGGGGACAGGGCGAGTGGCTACACCTTC.

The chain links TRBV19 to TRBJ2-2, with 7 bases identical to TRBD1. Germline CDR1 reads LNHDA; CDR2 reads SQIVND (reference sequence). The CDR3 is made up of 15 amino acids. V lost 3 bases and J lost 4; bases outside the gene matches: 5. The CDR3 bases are TGTGCCAGTAGTATTAGAGGGGGCGGCACCGGGGAGCTGTTTTTT. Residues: CASSIRGGGTGELFF.

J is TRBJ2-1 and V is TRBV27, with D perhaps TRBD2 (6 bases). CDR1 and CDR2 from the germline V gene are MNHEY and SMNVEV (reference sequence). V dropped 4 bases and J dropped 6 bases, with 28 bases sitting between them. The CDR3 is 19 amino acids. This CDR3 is CASSSENTVPGARANEQFF. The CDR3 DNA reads TGTGCCAGCAGTTCCGAGAACACGGTCCCGGGAGCCCGGGCCAATGAGCAGTTCTTC.

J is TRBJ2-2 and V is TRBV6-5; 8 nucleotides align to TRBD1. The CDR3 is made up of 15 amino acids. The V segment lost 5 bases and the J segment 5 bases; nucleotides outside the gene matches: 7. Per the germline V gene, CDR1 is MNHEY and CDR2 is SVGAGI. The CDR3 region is CASSPGQAMTGELFF. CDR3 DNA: TGTGCCAGCAGTCCGGGACAGGCAATGACCGGGGAGCTGTTTTTT.

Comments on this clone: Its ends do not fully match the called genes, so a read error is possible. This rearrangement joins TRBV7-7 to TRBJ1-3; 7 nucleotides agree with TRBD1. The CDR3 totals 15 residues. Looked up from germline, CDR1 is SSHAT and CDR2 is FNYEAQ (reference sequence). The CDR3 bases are TGTGCTAGCAGCATCCTACAGGGGCCTGGAAACACCATATATTTT. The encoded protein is CASSILQGPGNTIYF.

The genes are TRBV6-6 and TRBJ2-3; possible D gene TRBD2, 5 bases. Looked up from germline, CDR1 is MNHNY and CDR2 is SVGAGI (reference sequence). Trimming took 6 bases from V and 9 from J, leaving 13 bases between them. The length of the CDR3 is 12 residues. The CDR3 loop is CASSYIEGTQYF. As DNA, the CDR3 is TGTGCCAGCAGCTACATAGAGGGAACGCAGTATTTT.

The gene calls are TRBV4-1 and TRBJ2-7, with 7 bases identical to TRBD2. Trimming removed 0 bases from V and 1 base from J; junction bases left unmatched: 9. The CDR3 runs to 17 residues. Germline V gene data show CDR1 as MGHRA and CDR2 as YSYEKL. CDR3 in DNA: TGCGCCAGCAGCCAAGATTGGGGAGGGCAACAGTCCTACGAGCAGTACTTC. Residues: CASSQDWGGQQSYEQYF.

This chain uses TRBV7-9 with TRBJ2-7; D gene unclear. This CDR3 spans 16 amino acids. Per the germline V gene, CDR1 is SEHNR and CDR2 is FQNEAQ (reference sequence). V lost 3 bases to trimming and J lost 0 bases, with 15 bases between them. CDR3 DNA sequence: TGTGCCAGCAGCTTGTCCCACACACCAAGCTCCTACGAGCAGTACTTC. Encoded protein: CASSLSHTPSSYEQYF.

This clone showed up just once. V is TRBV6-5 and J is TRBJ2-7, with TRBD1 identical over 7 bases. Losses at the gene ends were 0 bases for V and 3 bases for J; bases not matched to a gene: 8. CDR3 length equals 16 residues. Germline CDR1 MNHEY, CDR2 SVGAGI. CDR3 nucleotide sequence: TGTGCCAGCAGTTACTCTCGGACAGGATTTTTCTACGAGCAGTACTTC. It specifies CASSYSRTGFFYEQYF.

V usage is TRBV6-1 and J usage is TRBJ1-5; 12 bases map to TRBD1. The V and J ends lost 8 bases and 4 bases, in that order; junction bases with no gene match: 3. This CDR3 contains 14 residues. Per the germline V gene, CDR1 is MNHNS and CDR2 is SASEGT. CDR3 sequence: CASRGQGANQPQHF. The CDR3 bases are TGTGCCAGCCGGGGACAGGGGGCAAATCAGCCCCAGCATTTT.

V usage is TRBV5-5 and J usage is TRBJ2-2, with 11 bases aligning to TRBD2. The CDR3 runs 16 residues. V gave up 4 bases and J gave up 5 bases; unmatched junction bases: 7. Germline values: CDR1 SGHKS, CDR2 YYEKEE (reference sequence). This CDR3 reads CASSPAGTSGTGELFF. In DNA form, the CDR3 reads TGTGCCAGCAGCCCGGCCGGGACTAGCGGTACCGGGGAGCTGTTTTTT. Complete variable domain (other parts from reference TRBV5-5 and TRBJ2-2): DAGVTQSPTHLIKTRGQQVTLRCSPISGHKSVSWYQQVLGQGPQFIFQYYEKEERGRGNFPDRFSARQFPNYSSELNVNALLLGDSALYLCASSPAGTSGTGELFFGEGSRLTVL.

CDR3 amino acids: CASITQEKAFF. The CDR3 DNA reads as TGTGCCAGCATCACACAGGAGAAAGCTTTCTTT. This chain joins TRBV27 and TRBJ1-1; D may be TRBD1 (5 bases). The CDR3 is 11 residues long. V was clipped by 7 bases and J by 9 bases, with 12 bases between them. Germline V lookup: CDR1 MNHEY, CDR2 SMNVEV (reference sequence).